The 29 T cell receptor beta chains listed next were all sequenced from one sample in a study of human CD8 memory T cell subsets. UMI-labeled 5' RACE generated the TCR beta libraries. With the 5' RACE reads reprocessed, TCRdb shows one record per CDR3 protein and no DNA. The sample data list around 6,200 distinct CDR3 sequences. Sequencing was carried out using CD8+ effector memory T cells (TEM) sorted from PBMCs. The subset here: effector memory CD8 T cells, CCR7- CD45RO+ CD95+. The source is a human donor in good health.

This chain joins TRBV4-3 and TRBJ1-1; TCRdb returns TRBD1, unconfirmable since there is no DNA. Germline loops: CDR1 LGHNA, CDR2 YSLEER. The CDR3 has 15 residues. CDR3 region: CASSQDWGADTEAFF.

The V and J genes are TRBV4-1 and TRBJ2-1. There are 13 residues in the CDR3. Germline CDR1 reads MGHRA; CDR2 reads YSYEKL. CDR3 protein: CASSLLFDNEQFF.

J is TRBJ1-2 and V is TRBV4-2; TCRdb designates TRBD1, a call that cannot be tested without DNA. This CDR3 comprises 14 residues. Germline values: CDR1 LGHNA, CDR2 YNFKEQ. CDR3 sequence: CASSQDLETDRPTF.

The rearrangement uses TRBV6-6 and TRBJ2-3; TCRdb lists TRBD2, though no DNA is available to test this call. Germline V CDR1 and CDR2: MNHNY, SVGAGI (reference sequence). The CDR3 length is 16 residues. CDR3 amino acids: CASSYLGLAFTDTQYF.

The V gene is TRBV28, the J gene TRBJ1-1; lacking DNA, the TRBD1 call made by TCRdb goes unchecked. Germline-derived CDR1 and CDR2 are MDHEN and SYDVKM. The length of the CDR3 is 15 residues. The CDR3 protein is CASSPSPDRVTEAFF. Looking up the rest from reference TRBV28 and TRBJ1-1 gives the full variable domain: DVKVTQSSRYLVKRTGEKVFLECVQDMDHENMFWYRQDPGLGLRLIYFSYDVKMKEKGDIPEGYSVSREKKERFSLILESASTNQTSMYLCASSPSPDRVTEAFFGQGTRLTVV.

V usage is TRBV6-2 or TRBV6-3 and J usage is TRBJ2-1. Looked up from germline, CDR1 is MNHEY and CDR2 is SVGEGT. This CDR3 contains 12 residues. The CDR3: CASSPFDNEQFF.

CDR3 region: CASSQDPESEQYF. The rearrangement joins TRBV3-1 to TRBJ2-7. This CDR3 has 13 amino acids. Per the germline V gene, CDR1 is LGHDT and CDR2 is YNNKEL (reference sequence).

By frequency, this clonotype registers medium-sized. V gene TRBV19 combines with J gene TRBJ1-1; there is no DNA to check the TCRdb D call of TRBD1. CDR3 length: 15 residues. Germline CDR1 reads LNHDA; CDR2 reads SQIVND (reference sequence). The CDR3 protein is CASTLYGGVDTEAFF.

V and J are TRBV6-5 and TRBJ2-1; without DNA, the TCRdb call of TRBD1 cannot be checked. Germline V gives CDR1 MNHEY, CDR2 SVGAGI. The CDR3 extends over 12 amino acids. CDR3 residues: CASSPPVGEQFF.

This clonotype is classed as medium-sized by frequency. Here the CDR3 reads CASSLSGGASYEQYF. V is TRBV6-2 or TRBV6-3 and J is TRBJ2-7; TCRdb reports TRBD2, a call that lacks DNA to check it against. Germline CDR1 reads MNHEY; CDR2 reads SVGEGT. CDR3 length: 15 residues.

This clonotype is identified as medium-sized from frequency. The rearrangement joins TRBV5-4 to TRBJ2-3; TCRdb picks TRBD2, but there is no DNA to check that call. There are 16 residues in the CDR3. Germline V CDR1 and CDR2: SGHNT, YYREEE (reference sequence). CDR3 residues: CASSNLAGDPTDTQYF.

The rearrangement uses TRBV7-9 and TRBJ2-2; the TRBD1 assignment by TCRdb is unverifiable without DNA. CDR1 SEHNR and CDR2 FQNEAQ come from the germline V gene (reference sequence). The CDR3 length is 16 residues. The CDR3 is CASSPPTGGYTGELFF.

V gene TRBV28 combines with J gene TRBJ2-3. This CDR3 comprises 14 residues. Germline loops: CDR1 MDHEN, CDR2 SYDVKM. CDR3 in amino acids: CASSPRSSTDTQYF.

The rearrangement links TRBV2 to TRBJ2-1. Germline CDR1 SNHLY, CDR2 FYNNEI. The CDR3 covers 13 residues. The CDR3 loop is CASSDSSYNEQFF. The variable domain in full, completed from reference TRBV2 and TRBJ2-1, reads EPEVTQTPSHQVTQMGQEVILRCVPISNHLYFYWYRQILGQKVEFLVSFYNNEISEKSEIFDDQFSVERPDGSNFTLKIRSTKLEDSAMYFCASSDSSYNEQFFGPGTRLTVL.

In terms of frequency, this clonotype is medium-sized (0.01 to 0.1%). The chain combines TRBV20-1 with TRBJ1-1; with no DNA, the TCRdb D assignment of TRBD1 cannot be verified. In germline, CDR1 is DFQATT, CDR2 SNEGSKA (reference sequence). CDR3 length equals 15 residues. The CDR3 reads CSAGEQPLYNTEAFF.

CDR3 sequence reads: CASSQVGGGNQPQHF. The V and J genes are TRBV4-1 and TRBJ1-5. This CDR3 region has 15 residues. From germline, CDR1 is MGHRA and CDR2 YSYEKL.

This chain joins TRBV6-6 and TRBJ2-5. The CDR3 runs 14 residues. Germline values: CDR1 MNHNY, CDR2 SVGAGI (reference sequence). CDR3 amino acids: CASSYIQKPGTQYF.

V and J are TRBV9 and TRBJ2-1. The CDR3 is 17 residues long. The V gene's germline CDR1 is SGDLS and CDR2 YYNGEE. The chain's CDR3 is CASSVGPESPPYNEQFF.

The gene calls are TRBV7-9 and TRBJ1-1; TCRdb's D call of TRBD1 is untestable without DNA. There are 15 residues in the CDR3. Germline-derived CDR1 and CDR2 are SEHNR and FQNEAQ (reference sequence). The CDR3 here is CASSLPGQPITAAFF.

This clonotype is classed as medium-sized by frequency. The rearrangement uses TRBV6-2 or TRBV6-3 and TRBJ2-7; TCRdb designates TRBD1, a call that cannot be tested without DNA. The CDR3 spans 13 residues. Germline CDR1 reads MNHEY; CDR2 reads SVGEGT. The CDR3 spells CASSYSDRNEQYF.

V gene TRBV7-6 combines with J gene TRBJ2-5; TCRdb outputs TRBD2, but without DNA this stays unchecked. This CDR3 comprises 16 residues. Germline CDR1 reads SGHVS; CDR2 reads FNYEAQ. The CDR3: CASSPTSGGARETQYF.

The V and J genes are TRBV6-2 or TRBV6-3 and TRBJ2-7; TCRdb picks TRBD1, but there is no DNA to check that call. Per the germline V gene, CDR1 is MNHEY and CDR2 is SVGEGT. This CDR3 comprises 15 residues. This CDR3 reads CASKTLGRGRHEQYF.

This CDR3 reads CASSPDRYEQYF. The chain employs TRBV7-9 and TRBJ2-7; TCRdb indicates TRBD1, and absent DNA this call remains unverified. The CDR3 totals 12 residues. Germline assignment: CDR1 SEHNR and CDR2 FQNEAQ (reference sequence).

V gene TRBV6-1 combines with J gene TRBJ1-4. The CDR3 is made up of 16 amino acids. CDR1 MNHNS and CDR2 SASEGT come from the germline V gene. CDR3 in amino acids: CASSPTPGGGNEKLFF.

In terms of frequency, this clonotype is medium-sized. This chain joins TRBV7-9 and TRBJ2-7; the TCRdb call, TRBD1, lacks DNA for checking. The V gene's germline CDR1 is SEHNR and CDR2 FQNEAQ (reference sequence). The CDR3 has 14 amino acids. CDR3 sequence: CASSGGPWAYEQYF.

The CDR3 protein is CAISESEGNSYEQYF. The V call is TRBV10-3, the J call TRBJ2-7; TCRdb's D gene call, TRBD2, goes unchecked for lack of DNA. From germline, CDR1 is ENHRY and CDR2 SYGVKD. The CDR3 sequence is 15 residues long.

This CDR3 is CASSQSRGGNTEAFF. V and J are TRBV4-1 and TRBJ1-1. Per the germline V gene, CDR1 is MGHRA and CDR2 is YSYEKL. This CDR3 region has 15 residues.

Frequency places this clonotype as medium-sized. This sequence joins TRBV7-8 and TRBJ1-6; TCRdb calls TRBD1, which cannot be checked without DNA. Germline loops: CDR1 SGHVS, CDR2 FQNEAQ. The CDR3 has 13 amino acids. The chain's CDR3 is CASSSDSGSPLHF.

The V call is TRBV24-1, the J call TRBJ2-5; the TCRdb D gene call, TRBD1, has no DNA to confirm it. The germline gives CDR1 KGHDR, CDR2 SFDVKD. CDR3 size: 16 residues. The chain's CDR3 is CATSDSDRAFQETQYF.